This passage covers 23 T cell receptor beta chains from one sample sequenced in a study of cytomegalovirus exposure and HLA in healthy donors. Use of 60 Vbeta and 13 Jbeta primers characterized the PCR. Libraries were prepared by immunoSEQ multiplex PCR; TCRdb keeps only in-frame clonotypes and omits some of them. The sample has more than 85,000 clones, around 80% seen once. Input material: PBMCs. These receptors were taken from a young man in good health and CMV-seropositive.

This chain connects TRBV4-3 to TRBJ2-1, with TRBD2 matching 9 bases. After removal of 1 base from V and 0 bases from J, the junction contained 7 bases not matched to a gene. This CDR3 is built from 18 residues. In germline, CDR1 is LGHNA, CDR2 YSLEER. CDR3 bases: TGCGCCAGCAGCCAAGGGCTAGCGGGGCGTAGCTCCTACAATGAGCAGTTCTTC. It translates to CASSQGLAGRSSYNEQFF.

The rearrangement uses TRBV27 and TRBJ2-5; TRBD2 aligns across 10 bases. Germline CDR1 reads MNHEY; CDR2 reads SMNVEV (reference sequence). V dropped 4 bases and J dropped 1; count of bases not matched to a gene: 3. The CDR3 runs 15 residues. The CDR3 bases are TGTGCCAGCAGTTCGCAGCGGGGGGGCCAAGAGACCCAGTACTTC. Its protein product is CASSSQRGGQETQYF.

This clone has a single count. In nucleotides, the CDR3 is TGTGCCAGCAGTTTATTATCCGGGAGGGATACGCAGTATTTT. Translating it yields CASSLLSGRDTQYF. J is TRBJ2-3 and V is TRBV27; 7 bases line up with TRBD2. This CDR3 region has 14 residues. Germline CDR1 MNHEY, CDR2 SMNVEV (reference sequence). Germline trimming cut 1 base from V and 6 bases from J; bases unmatched to any gene: 4.

The chain joins TRBV25-1 to TRBJ2-7; 8 bases match TRBD1. J was trimmed by 5 bases and V by 4 bases; bases with no gene match: 1. This CDR3 region has 12 residues. Germline assignment: CDR1 MGHDK and CDR2 SYGVNS. Written as DNA, the CDR3 is TGTGCCAGCAGTGGGACAGGGAACGAGCAGTACTTC. Protein product: CASSGTGNEQYF.

The J gene is TRBJ2-2, the V gene TRBV6-5; 9 nucleotides match TRBD1. This CDR3 comprises 13 residues. Germline V gives CDR1 MNHEY, CDR2 SVGAGI. V lost 6 bases to trimming and J lost 8 bases; unmatched junction nucleotides: 4. The CDR3 protein is CASSPQGAGELFF. CDR3 nucleotides: TGTGCCAGCAGCCCACAGGGGGCAGGGGAGCTGTTTTTT.

The chain uses TRBV13 and TRBJ2-5, with 10 nucleotides matching TRBD2. The V gene end was trimmed by 5 bases and the J gene end by 1 base; junction bases not matched to a gene: 7. The CDR3 contains 16 residues. Germline loops: CDR1 PRHDT, CDR2 FYEKMQ (reference sequence). The CDR3 sequence is CASSPTSGPSQETQYF. CDR3 DNA: TGTGCCAGCAGCCCGACTAGCGGGCCATCCCAAGAGACCCAGTACTTC.

This clone was seen a single time. The V and J genes are TRBV6-6 and TRBJ2-5; D may be TRBD2 (6 bases). This CDR3 is built from 16 residues. From germline, CDR1 is MNHNY and CDR2 SVGAGI (reference sequence). Trimming took 0 bases from V and 5 from J, leaving 16 bases between them. The CDR3 DNA follows: TGTGCCAGCAGTTACTCGATACGGGAGCCGTCCGAGACCCAGTACTTC. The encoded protein is CASSYSIREPSETQYF.

The chain is built from TRBV5-6 and TRBJ2-5, with 10 bases lining up with TRBD1. Judging by the DNA end, TRBJ2-7 fits better; the J call may be wrong. CDR3 size: 13 residues. CDR1 is SGHDT and CDR2 is YYEEEE in the germline V gene. This CDR3 is CASRSTGGNEQYF. For the CDR3, the DNA is TGTGCCAGCCGATCGACAGGGGGCAACGAGCAGTACTTC.

The chain links TRBV28 to TRBJ2-1, with D perhaps TRBD2 (5 bases). This CDR3 has 16 amino acids. Germline assignment: CDR1 MDHEN and CDR2 SYDVKM. With 7 bases removed from V and 4 bases from J, the gap between germline ends came to 20 bases. The CDR3 loop reads CASTLAESPGYNEQFF. In nucleotides, the CDR3 is TGTGCCAGCACCCTGGCTGAGTCTCCGGGGTACAATGAGCAGTTCTTC.

J is TRBJ2-1 and V is TRBV14; 8 nucleotides line up with TRBD2. V was pared by 3 bases and J by 7 bases, with 14 bases of the junction left unmatched. Germline-derived CDR1 and CDR2 are SGHDN and FVKESK. The CDR3 spans 17 residues. CDR3 sequence (DNA): TGTGCCAGCAGCCAGGAACGGAGTTGGACTAGCAGTAATGAGCAGTTCTTC. Protein: CASSQERSWTSSNEQFF.

The rearrangement links TRBV7-2 to TRBJ2-3; D is undetermined. V was clipped by 5 bases and J by 2 bases, with 20 bases between them. The CDR3 totals 17 residues. Germline CDR1 is SGHTA and CDR2 is FQGNSA. The CDR3: CASSKRGLTVPTDTQYF. As DNA, the CDR3 is TGTGCCAGCAGCAAGCGAGGATTAACGGTCCCCACAGATACGCAGTATTTT.

The rearrangement joins TRBV29-1 to TRBJ1-1, with unresolved D. V was shortened by 0 bases and J by 3 bases, with 14 bases between the two germline ends. The CDR3 sequence is 15 residues long. Germline assignment: CDR1 SQVTM and CDR2 ANQGSEA. This CDR3 reads CSVEDKEQIYTEAFF. Written as DNA, the CDR3 is TGCAGCGTTGAAGATAAGGAACAGATCTACACTGAAGCTTTCTTT.

V usage is TRBV5-6 and J usage is TRBJ1-4, with TRBD1 as a possible D gene (5 bases). The length of the CDR3 is 15 residues. Trimming left V 1 base short and J 4 bases short, with 11 bases between. Germline loops: CDR1 SGHDT, CDR2 YYEEEE. CDR3 nucleotides: TGTGCCAGCAGCTTGATCAGGCAGGGTAATGAAAAACTGTTTTTT. Translation: CASSLIRQGNEKLFF.

The genes are TRBV4-2 and TRBJ2-1, with 8 bases fitting TRBD2. This CDR3 is built from 13 residues. In germline, CDR1 is LGHNA, CDR2 YNFKEQ. After removal of 0 bases from V and 15 bases from J, the junction contained 7 bases not matched to a gene. CDR3 sequence: CASSQDGGGGRFF. The CDR3 DNA reads TGTGCCAGCAGCCAAGACGGGGGGGGCGGAAGGTTCTTC.

The genes are TRBV5-1 and TRBJ2-3; 10 bases align to TRBD2. The germline V gene encodes CDR1 SGHRS and CDR2 YFSETQ. The ends lost 5 bases at V and 6 bases at J; junction bases unmatched: 9. The CDR3 sequence is 15 residues long. The CDR3 region has the DNA TGCGCCAGCAGAACTAGCGGGGTCTTGGGGGATACGCAGTATTTT. Protein product: CASRTSGVLGDTQYF.

The rearrangement uses TRBV7-3 and TRBJ2-1; TRBD2 aligns across 12 bases. Unmatched junction bases numbered 8, after V lost 5 bases and J lost 6 bases. The CDR3 has 16 amino acids. Germline V gene sequence: CDR1 SGHTA, CDR2 FQGTGA. The DNA of the CDR3 is TGTGCCAGCAGCCCCACCCCTAGCGGGGGGGCCAATGAGCAGTTCTTC. Its protein is CASSPTPSGGANEQFF.

The chain uses TRBV28 and TRBJ2-7; 9 bases agree with TRBD2. CDR1 is MDHEN and CDR2 is SYDVKM in the germline V gene. The CDR3 runs to 15 residues. V gave up 4 bases and J gave up 5 bases; unmatched junction bases: 9. CDR3 DNA sequence: TGTGCCAGCAGTTCTATAGCGGGGGCCCTGGACGAGCAGTACTTC. This translates into CASSSIAGALDEQYF.

The rearrangement joins TRBV19 to TRBJ1-5; no clear D. There are 15 residues in the CDR3. The germline CDR1 and CDR2 sequences are LNHDA and SQIVND (reference sequence). The V end lost 6 bases, the J end lost 0 bases, and 12 bases lay between the germline ends. The CDR3 is CASSDQEYSNQPQHF. Here the CDR3 DNA reads TGTGCCAGTAGCGATCAGGAATATAGCAATCAGCCCCAGCATTTT.

The chain couples TRBV5-6 to TRBJ1-1; TRBD1 matches 8 bases. Losses at the gene ends were 4 bases for V and 1 base for J; bases not matched to a gene: 9. Germline V gives CDR1 SGHDT, CDR2 YYEEEE. This CDR3 has 16 amino acids. The CDR3 bases are TGTGCCAGCAGCATAGGACAGGGTAATTGGAACACTGAAGCTTTCTTT. Translating gives CASSIGQGNWNTEAFF.

V is TRBV4-2 and J is TRBJ2-5; 7 nucleotides align to TRBD1. Germline loops: CDR1 LGHNA, CDR2 YNFKEQ. The length of the CDR3 is 15 residues. V lost 1 base to trimming and J lost 5 bases; unmatched junction nucleotides: 7. This chain's CDR3 is CASSQGEKGAETQYF. The DNA for the CDR3 is TGTGCCAGCAGCCAAGGCGAAAAGGGGGCGGAGACCCAGTACTTC.

This chain joins TRBV4-1 and TRBJ2-3, with a weak D call TRBD2 (5 bases). There are 16 residues in the CDR3. In germline, CDR1 is MGHRA, CDR2 YSYEKL. Trimming took 4 bases from V and 7 from J, leaving 21 bases between them. The CDR3 nucleotides read TGCGCCAGCAGCCTTCCGCGCAGCGGCGACCAGAATACGCAGTATTTT. This encodes CASSLPRSGDQNTQYF.

This sequence joins TRBV20-1 and TRBJ1-1, with D uncertain. V gave up 3 bases and J gave up 6 bases, with 5 bases separating them. Germline CDR1 is DFQATT and CDR2 is SNEGSKA (reference sequence). This CDR3 region has 10 residues. The CDR3 loop reads CSASYPEAFF. The CDR3 DNA reads TGCAGTGCTAGCTATCCTGAAGCTTTCTTT.

This chain links TRBV15 with TRBJ2-7; tentative D call: TRBD2 (5 bases). The CDR3 runs 15 residues. Per the germline V gene, CDR1 is LNHNV and CDR2 is YYDKDF (reference sequence). Trimming pared 0 bases from V and 6 bases from J, leaving 15 bases between. CDR3 bases: TGTGCCACCAGCAGAGACCGGGCACGGGGTGGCGAGCAGTACTTC. This gives the protein CATSRDRARGGEQYF.